This T cell receptor (beta chain) emerged from a study of regulatory T cells in long-lasting Graves disease. Arm-PCR of CDR3 regions and iRepertoire HTBI primers were the basis on which TCR beta libraries were built. MiXCR, applied by TCRdb to the multiplex PCR reads, yields one record per CDR3 protein. The profile shows around 450,000 distinct CDR3 sequences, about 22% of them singletons. Time point specified: persistent/refractory GD, antithyroid drugs over 5 years with positive TRAb. The TCR library used RNA extracted from PBMCs. Trimming removed 5 bases at V and 5 bases at J, with 16 bases between. Germline values: CDR1 MDHEN, CDR2 SYDVKM. The CDR3 has 15 amino acids. Study findings and constraints: Persistent disease preferred TRBV28, TRBJ1-2 and TRBJ2-5; new disease, TRBV20-1 and TRBJ2-1.

As for this clonotype: Its antigen remains unknown.

This clonotype originated in a female donor with Graves disease. The rearrangement uses TRBV28 and TRBJ2-1; D is undetermined. The sample consisted of peripheral blood mononuclear cells (PBMCs), taken when the disease was refractory, from a patient treated with antithyroid drugs. CDR3 loop: CASSPYSTVDNEQFF. The CDR3 bases are TGTGCCAGCAGTCCCTACTCGACCGTGGACAATGAGCAGTTCTTC.